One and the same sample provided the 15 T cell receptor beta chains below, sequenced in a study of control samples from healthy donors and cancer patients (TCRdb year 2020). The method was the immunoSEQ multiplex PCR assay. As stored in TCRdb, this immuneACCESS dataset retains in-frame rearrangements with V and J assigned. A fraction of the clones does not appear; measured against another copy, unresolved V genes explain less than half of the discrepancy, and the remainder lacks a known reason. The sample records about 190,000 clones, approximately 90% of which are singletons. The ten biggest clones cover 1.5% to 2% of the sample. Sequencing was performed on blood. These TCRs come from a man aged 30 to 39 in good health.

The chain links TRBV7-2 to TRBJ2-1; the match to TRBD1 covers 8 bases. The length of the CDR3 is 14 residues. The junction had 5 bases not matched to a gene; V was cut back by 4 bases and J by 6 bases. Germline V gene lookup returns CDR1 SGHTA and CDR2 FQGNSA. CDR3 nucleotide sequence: TGTGCCAGCAGCTACAGGACAGGGAGCAATGAGCAGTTCTTC. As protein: CASSYRTGSNEQFF. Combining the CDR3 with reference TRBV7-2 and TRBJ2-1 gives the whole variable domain GAGVSQSPSNKVTEKGKDVELRCDPISGHTALYWYRQSLGQGLEFLIYFQGNSAPDKSGLPSDRFSAERTGGSVSTLTIQRTQQEDSAVYLCASSYRTGSNEQFFGPGTRLTVL.

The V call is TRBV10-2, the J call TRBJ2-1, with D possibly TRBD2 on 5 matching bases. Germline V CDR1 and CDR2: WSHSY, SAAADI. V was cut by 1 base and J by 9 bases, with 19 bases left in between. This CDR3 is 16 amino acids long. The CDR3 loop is CASSELVVTSFAEQFF. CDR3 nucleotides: TGCGCCAGCAGTGAGTTAGTGGTTACTAGTTTTGCTGAGCAGTTCTTC.

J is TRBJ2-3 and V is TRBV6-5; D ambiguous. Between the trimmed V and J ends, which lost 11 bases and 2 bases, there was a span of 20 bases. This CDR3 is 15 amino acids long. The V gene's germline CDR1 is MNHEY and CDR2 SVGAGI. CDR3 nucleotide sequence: TGTGCCCCAGTCGTTTTCACCGCCCCCACAGATACGCAGTATTTT. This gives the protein CAPVVFTAPTDTQYF.

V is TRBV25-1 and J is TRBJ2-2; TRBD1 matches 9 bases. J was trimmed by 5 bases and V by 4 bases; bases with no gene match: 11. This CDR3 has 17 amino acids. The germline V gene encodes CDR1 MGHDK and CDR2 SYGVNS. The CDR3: CASSANRGQVGTGELFF. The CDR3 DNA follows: TGTGCCAGCAGTGCAAACAGGGGGCAAGTGGGAACCGGGGAGCTGTTTTTT.

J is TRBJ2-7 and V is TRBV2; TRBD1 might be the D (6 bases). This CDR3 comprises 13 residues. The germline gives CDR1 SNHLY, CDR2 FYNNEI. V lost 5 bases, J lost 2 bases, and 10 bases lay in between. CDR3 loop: CASSPYRAYEQYF. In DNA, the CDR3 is TGTGCCAGCAGTCCGTACAGGGCCTACGAGCAGTACTTC.

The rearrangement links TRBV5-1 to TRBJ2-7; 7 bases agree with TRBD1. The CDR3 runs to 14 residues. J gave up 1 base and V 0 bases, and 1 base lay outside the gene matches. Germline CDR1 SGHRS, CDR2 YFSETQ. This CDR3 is CASSLEGQSYEQYF. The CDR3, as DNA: TGCGCCAGCAGCTTGGAGGGACAGTCCTACGAGCAGTACTTC.

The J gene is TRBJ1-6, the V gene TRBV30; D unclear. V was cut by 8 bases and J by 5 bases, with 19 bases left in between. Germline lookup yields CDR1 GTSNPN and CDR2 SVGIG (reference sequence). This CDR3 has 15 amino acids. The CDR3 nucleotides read TGTGCCCGACCCCCGGAGGGCCCTAATAATTCACCCCTCCACTTT. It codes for CARPPEGPNNSPLHF.

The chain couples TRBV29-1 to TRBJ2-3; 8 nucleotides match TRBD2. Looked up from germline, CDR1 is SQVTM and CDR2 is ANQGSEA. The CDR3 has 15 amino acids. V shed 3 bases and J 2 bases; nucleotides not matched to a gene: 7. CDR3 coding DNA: TGCAGCGTTGAGACCCAGCGGGGGTTCACAGATACGCAGTATTTT. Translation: CSVETQRGFTDTQYF.

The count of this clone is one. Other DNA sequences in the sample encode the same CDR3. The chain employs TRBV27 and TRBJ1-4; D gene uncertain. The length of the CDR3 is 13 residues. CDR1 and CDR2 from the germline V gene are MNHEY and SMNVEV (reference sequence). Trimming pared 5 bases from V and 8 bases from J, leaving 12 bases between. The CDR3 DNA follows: TGTGCCAGCAGTCCCCGGACCGGAGAAAAACTGTTTTTT. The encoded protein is CASSPRTGEKLFF.

Here the CDR3 DNA reads TGTGCCTGGAGTGCCCCCCTCGCTGGGATTTCCTATAATTCACCCCTCCACTTT. It is translated as CAWSAPLAGISYNSPLHF. This chain joins TRBV30 and TRBJ1-6; D remains ambiguous. The CDR3 spans 18 residues. CDR1 is GTSNPN, CDR2 SVGIG, per germline (reference sequence). V lost 1 base to trimming and J lost 1 base, with 17 bases between them.

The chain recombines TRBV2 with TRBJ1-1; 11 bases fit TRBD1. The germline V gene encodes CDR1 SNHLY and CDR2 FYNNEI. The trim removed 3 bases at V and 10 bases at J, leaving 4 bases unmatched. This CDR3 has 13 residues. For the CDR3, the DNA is TGTGCCAGCAGTGACGGACAGGGGGCCGGAGCTTTCTTT. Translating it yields CASSDGQGAGAFF.

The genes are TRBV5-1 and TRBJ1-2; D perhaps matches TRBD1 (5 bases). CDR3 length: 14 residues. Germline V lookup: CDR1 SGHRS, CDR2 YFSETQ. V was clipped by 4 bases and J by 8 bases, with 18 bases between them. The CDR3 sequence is CASSPRGQGYGYTF. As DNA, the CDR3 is TGCGCCAGCAGCCCTAGGGGTCAGGGCTACGGCTACACCTTC. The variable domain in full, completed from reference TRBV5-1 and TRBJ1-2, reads KAGVTQTPRYLIKTRGQQVTLSCSPISGHRSVSWYQQTPGQGLQFLFEYFSETQRNKGNFPGRFSGRQFSNSRSEMNVSTLELGDSALYLCASSPRGQGYGYTFGSGTRLTVV.

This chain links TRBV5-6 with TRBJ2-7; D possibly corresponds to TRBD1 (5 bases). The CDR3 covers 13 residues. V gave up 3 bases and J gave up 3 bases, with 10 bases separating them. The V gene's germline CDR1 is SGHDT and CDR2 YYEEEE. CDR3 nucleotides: TGTGCCAGCAGCTCGAGGACACTCTACGAGCAGTACTTC. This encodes CASSSRTLYEQYF.

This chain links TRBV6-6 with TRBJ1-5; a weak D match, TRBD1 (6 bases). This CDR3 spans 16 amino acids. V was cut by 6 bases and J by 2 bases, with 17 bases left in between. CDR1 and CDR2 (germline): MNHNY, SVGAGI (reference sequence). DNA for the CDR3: TGTGCCAGCAGGGCTAACGACAGGAATGGCAATCAGCCCCAGCATTTT. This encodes CASRANDRNGNQPQHF.

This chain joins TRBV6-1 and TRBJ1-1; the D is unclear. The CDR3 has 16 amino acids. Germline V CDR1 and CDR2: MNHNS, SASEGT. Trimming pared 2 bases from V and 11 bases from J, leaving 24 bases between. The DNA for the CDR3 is TGTGCCAGCAGTGAATGGGTAGGCCTAACCCAGAACTCGGCTTTCTTT. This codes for CASSEWVGLTQNSAFF.